This T cell receptor beta chain was sequenced in a study of cytomegalovirus exposure and HLA in healthy donors (dated by TCRdb to about 2017). As for the study more broadly: A later analysis indicated that the 90 to 150 validation repertoires were generated on the platform also employed for the roughly 730 repertoires of the first cohort. The study aimed to test whether cataloging public T cell receptors could reveal signatures of past pathogen exposure. A separate validation cohort of more than 100 different subjects was used in addition to the approximately 640-subject first cohort. To predict cytomegalovirus infection status, the study brought together high-throughput TCR immunosequencing, statistical association of individual TCRs with disease status, and machine learning.

Library prep was done by the immunoSEQ multiplex PCR assay. The study's processing was this. A statistical classification framework was built to diagnose cytomegalovirus status from the catalog of TCR beta chain sequences. As stored in TCRdb, this immuneACCESS dataset retains in-frame rearrangements with V and J assigned. A fraction of the clones does not appear; measured against another copy, unresolved V genes explain less than half of the discrepancy, and the remainder lacks a known reason. The DNA was the basis for D and trimming; V, J and clone size are from that table. For this sample the table gives 250,000 to 300,000 clones, of which 65% to 90% were detected only once. Approximately 1% of the sample is taken by the ten largest. Of note for this clone: What this receptor recognizes is not known. Nothing much larger sits one base from this clone, and base qualities are not available.

Separate from the roughly 630-subject first cohort, the validation cohort of 90 to 150 subjects was the group to which the donors belonged. Reading the germline V gene gives CDR1 SGHRS and CDR2 YFSETQ. The CDR3 sequence holds 15 residues, the cysteine and phenylalanine included. Only the CDR3 part of the read is kept: 45 bases, read in frame from the first base. V and J lose 3 bases and 0 bases, and a span of 13 bases separates them. What the study reported, not specific to this receptor: The classifier was reported to diagnose cytomegalovirus status with high specificity and sensitivity in both the original and validation cohorts. While some public TCRs were present in many individuals, most TCR sequences turned up only very rarely across donors. The authors suggested that the approach could potentially be extended to other disease states and immunological phenotypes. In vitro tests confirmed that a few of the cytomegalovirus-associated TCR beta chains recognize cytomegalovirus antigens. The validation cohort had no HLA typing available for a later analysis, so co-occurrence within that cohort was assessed over all 130 or so repertoires. A later analysis found that TCRs clustered in the first cohort also tended to co-occur in the 120 validation repertoires, with approximately 93% of cluster scores above 0. In the study, 164 TCR beta chains were listed as associated with cytomegalovirus.

This TCR was recovered from a woman younger than 30 in good health and CMV-seronegative. In this chain, TRBV5-1 is recombined with TRBJ2-7; the D region possibly corresponds to TRBD1 (6 bases align). Source material: PBMCs. The sequenced DNA is TGCGCCAGCAGCTACACCGGGACAAGCTCCTACGAGCAGTACTTC. It encodes CASSYTGTSSYEQYF.